A selection of T cell receptor beta chains follows, all from one sample in a study of blood T cell repertoires in COVID-19. The assay was immunoSEQ multiplex PCR, and TCRdb's table has in-frame clones only and misses some. The data contain tens of thousands of clones, about 92% of them seen just once; the ten biggest clones take up approximately 0.57%. Source material: peripheral blood. These receptors originate from a man between 50 and 59 years old with COVID-19, enrolled during active disease. Each CDR3 is given with its conserved first and last residue. The order of the fields is CDR3 protein, CDR3 DNA, clone size, D gene, J gene, V gene. The D gene is left open where the match is weak. Some rows have no size entry. The others give once, few or many, or a class for an expanded clone.

CDR3aa: CASSYGTANKGNTIYF
CDR3nt: TGTGCCAGCAGTTACGGGACAGCCAATAAGGGAAACACCATATATTTT
abundance: NA
d_gene: TRBD1
j_gene: TRBJ1-3
v_gene: TRBV6-5

CDR3aa: CATSRQGAGGQPQHF
CDR3nt: TGTGCCACCAGCAGACAGGGGGCTGGGGGTCAGCCCCAGCATTTT
abundance: NA
d_gene: TRBD1
j_gene: TRBJ1-5
v_gene: TRBV15

CDR3aa: CASRDGQGANEKLFF
CDR3nt: TGCGCCAGCAGGGATGGACAGGGGGCGAATGAAAAACTGTTTTTT
abundance: NA
d_gene: TRBD1
j_gene: TRBJ1-4
v_gene: TRBV5-1

CDR3aa: CSARGVGAQYF
CDR3nt: TGCAGCGCCCGCGGGGTCGGGGCCCAGTACTTC
abundance: NA
d_gene: NA
j_gene: TRBJ2-5
v_gene: TRBV29-1

CDR3aa: CASSEPGESTEAFF
CDR3nt: TGTGCCAGCAGTGAACCCGGGGAAAGCACTGAAGCTTTCTTT
abundance: NA
d_gene: NA
j_gene: TRBJ1-1
v_gene: TRBV6-1

CDR3aa: CASSPRPTSYEQYF
CDR3nt: TGTGCCAGCAGCCCAAGACCTACTAGTTACGAGCAGTACTTC
abundance: NA
d_gene: NA
j_gene: TRBJ2-7
v_gene: TRBV7-9

CDR3aa: CASSSRQGSRNSPLHF
CDR3nt: TGCGCCAGCAGCTCAAGACAGGGTTCGAGAAATTCACCCCTCCACTTT
abundance: NA
d_gene: TRBD1
j_gene: TRBJ1-6
v_gene: TRBV5-1

CDR3aa: CASSPTGGGQPQHF
CDR3nt: TGTGCCAGCAGCCCGACAGGGGGCGGTCAGCCCCAGCATTTT
abundance: NA
d_gene: TRBD1
j_gene: TRBJ1-5
v_gene: TRBV3-1/TRBV3-2

CDR3aa: CASSLAVASGSHNEQFF
CDR3nt: TGTGCCAGCAGCTTAGCTGTTGCTAGCGGGAGCCACAATGAGCAGTTCTTC
abundance: NA
d_gene: TRBD2
j_gene: TRBJ2-1
v_gene: TRBV7-9

CDR3aa: CASSEARDRGKCTF
CDR3nt: TGTGCCAGCAGTGAAGCCCGGGACAGGGGGAAGTGCACCTTC
abundance: NA
d_gene: TRBD1
j_gene: TRBJ1-2
v_gene: TRBV6-1

CDR3aa: CASSYLAVTNTGELFF
CDR3nt: TGTGCCAGCAGTTACCTGGCAGTTACGAACACCGGGGAGCTGTTTTTT
abundance: NA
d_gene: NA
j_gene: TRBJ2-2
v_gene: TRBV6-6

CDR3aa: CAISESTQGAGSTEAFF
CDR3nt: TGTGCCATCAGTGAGTCGACCCAGGGGGCAGGGAGCACTGAAGCTTTCTTT
abundance: NA
d_gene: TRBD1
j_gene: TRBJ1-1
v_gene: TRBV10-3

CDR3aa: CASSYGADDTEAFF
CDR3nt: TGTGCCAGCAGTTACGGGGCAGACGACACTGAAGCTTTCTTT
abundance: NA
d_gene: NA
j_gene: TRBJ1-1
v_gene: TRBV6-5

CDR3aa: CASSLSYGEAYNEQFF
CDR3nt: TGTGCCAGCAGTTTATCGTACGGGGAGGCCTACAATGAGCAGTTCTTC
abundance: once
d_gene: NA
j_gene: TRBJ2-1
v_gene: TRBV27

CDR3aa: CASIGQGGMGYGYTF
CDR3nt: TGTGCCAGCATTGGACAGGGAGGGATGGGCTATGGCTACACCTTC
abundance: NA
d_gene: TRBD1
j_gene: TRBJ1-2
v_gene: TRBV2

CDR3aa: CASTEDSSSYNEQFF
CDR3nt: TGTGCCAGTACAGAGGACTCCAGCTCCTACAATGAGCAGTTCTTC
abundance: NA
d_gene: NA
j_gene: TRBJ2-1
v_gene: TRBV19

CDR3aa: CASSSGQALAFF
CDR3nt: TGTGCCAGCAGTTCCGGACAGGCGCTAGCTTTCTTT
abundance: NA
d_gene: TRBD1
j_gene: TRBJ1-1
v_gene: TRBV27

CDR3aa: CASSLRGTGGATYGYTF
CDR3nt: TGTGCCAGCAGCTTACGCGGGACAGGGGGCGCGACCTATGGCTACACCTTC
abundance: NA
d_gene: TRBD1
j_gene: TRBJ1-2
v_gene: TRBV11-2

CDR3aa: CASSQEGGRRGGYTF
CDR3nt: TGCGCCAGCAGCCAAGAAGGGGGCAGACGCGGTGGCTACACCTTC
abundance: NA
d_gene: TRBD1
j_gene: TRBJ1-2
v_gene: TRBV4-1

CDR3aa: CASSLSGTGELFF
CDR3nt: TGTGCCAGCAGTTTGTCAGGGACCGGGGAGCTGTTTTTT
abundance: NA
d_gene: NA
j_gene: TRBJ2-2
v_gene: TRBV6-2/TRBV6-3

CDR3aa: CATLGGGNYGYTF
CDR3nt: TGTGCCACCCTAGGGGGAGGGAACTATGGCTACACCTTC
abundance: NA
d_gene: NA
j_gene: TRBJ1-2
v_gene: TRBV6-6

CDR3aa: CSVEAGMSWGYNEQFF
CDR3nt: TGCAGCGTTGAGGCGGGTATGTCGTGGGGCTACAATGAGCAGTTCTTC
abundance: NA
d_gene: NA
j_gene: TRBJ2-1
v_gene: TRBV29-1

CDR3aa: CASSYPVGEAGELFF
CDR3nt: TGTGCCAGCAGTTACCCAGTCGGGGAGGCCGGGGAGCTGTTTTTT
abundance: NA
d_gene: NA
j_gene: TRBJ2-2
v_gene: TRBV6-6

CDR3aa: CASSPGVARANEKLFF
CDR3nt: TGTGCCAGCAGCCCAGGGGTGGCCAGAGCTAATGAAAAACTGTTTTTT
abundance: NA
d_gene: NA
j_gene: TRBJ1-4
v_gene: TRBV5-6

CDR3aa: CASSLGQEDNEQFF
CDR3nt: TGCGCCAGCAGCTTGGGGCAGGAAGACAATGAGCAGTTCTTC
abundance: once
d_gene: NA
j_gene: TRBJ2-1
v_gene: TRBV5-1

CDR3aa: CASRLGGHGYTF
CDR3nt: TGTGCAAGTCGCTTAGGGGGGCATGGCTACACCTTC
abundance: NA
d_gene: NA
j_gene: TRBJ1-2
v_gene: TRBV12-2

CDR3aa: CASSLDTGGGYGYTF
CDR3nt: TGTGCCAGCAGCTTAGACACAGGGGGCGGGTATGGCTACACCTTC
abundance: NA
d_gene: TRBD1
j_gene: TRBJ1-2
v_gene: TRBV7-2

CDR3aa: CASSFYREGRYEQYF
CDR3nt: TGTGCCAGCAGTTTCTACCGGGAGGGCCGATACGAGCAGTACTTC
abundance: NA
d_gene: TRBD2
j_gene: TRBJ2-7
v_gene: TRBV28

CDR3aa: CSVDLAGYYNEQFF
CDR3nt: TGCAGCGTTGACCTAGCGGGCTACTACAATGAGCAGTTCTTC
abundance: NA
d_gene: TRBD2
j_gene: TRBJ2-1
v_gene: TRBV29-1

CDR3aa: CASSLGAGSNYGYTF
CDR3nt: TGTGCCAGCAGTTTGGGGGCGGGCTCTAACTATGGCTACACCTTC
abundance: NA
d_gene: NA
j_gene: TRBJ1-2
v_gene: TRBV7-9

CDR3aa: CASSHNKNTEAFF
CDR3nt: TGTGCCAGCAGCCATAACAAGAACACTGAAGCTTTCTTT
abundance: once
d_gene: NA
j_gene: TRBJ1-1
v_gene: TRBV14

CDR3aa: CASSVVGQRGAFF
CDR3nt: TGTGCCAGCAGTGTCGTTGGGCAGCGGGGAGCTTTCTTT
abundance: NA
d_gene: NA
j_gene: TRBJ1-1
v_gene: TRBV25-1

CDR3aa: CASSYSRDEQFF
CDR3nt: TGTGCCAGCAGTTACTCGAGGGATGAGCAGTTCTTC
abundance: NA
d_gene: NA
j_gene: TRBJ2-1
v_gene: TRBV6-5

CDR3aa: CATTTGPTGEKLFF
CDR3nt: TGTGCCACCACAACGGGCCCCACAGGGGAAAAACTGTTTTTT
abundance: NA
d_gene: NA
j_gene: TRBJ1-4
v_gene: TRBV6-6

CDR3aa: CASSPSATGELFF
CDR3nt: TGTGCCAGCTCACCGAGCGCAACCGGGGAGCTGTTTTTT
abundance: NA
d_gene: NA
j_gene: TRBJ2-2
v_gene: TRBV18

CDR3aa: CASSRGVAGRLDEQFF
CDR3nt: TGCGCCAGCAGCCGAGGGGTGGCGGGAAGGTTGGATGAGCAGTTCTTC
abundance: NA
d_gene: NA
j_gene: TRBJ2-1
v_gene: TRBV4-1

CDR3aa: CATSSRDRVSDTQYF
CDR3nt: TGTGCCACCAGCAGCCGGGACAGGGTGTCAGATACGCAGTATTTT
abundance: NA
d_gene: TRBD1
j_gene: TRBJ2-3
v_gene: TRBV24-1

CDR3aa: CASSSRGRDRGNNYGYTF
CDR3nt: TGTGCCAGCAGTTCCAGAGGGCGGGACAGGGGAAATAACTATGGCTACACCTTC
abundance: NA
d_gene: TRBD1
j_gene: TRBJ1-2
v_gene: TRBV27

CDR3aa: CASSPGGDWLGNSPLHF
CDR3nt: TGTGCCAGCTCACCAGGCGGAGATTGGTTGGGTAATTCACCCCTCCACTTT
abundance: once
d_gene: NA
j_gene: TRBJ1-6
v_gene: TRBV18

CDR3aa: CASSQRTGVVYEQYF
CDR3nt: TGCGCCAGCAGTCAAAGGACAGGGGTCGTCTACGAGCAGTACTTC
abundance: NA
d_gene: TRBD1
j_gene: TRBJ2-7
v_gene: TRBV23-1

CDR3aa: CASSHAWRNTEAFF
CDR3nt: TGTGCCAGCAGCCATGCGTGGAGGAACACTGAAGCTTTCTTT
abundance: NA
d_gene: NA
j_gene: TRBJ1-1
v_gene: TRBV3-1/TRBV3-2

CDR3aa: CASSHGLAGVVSGELFF
CDR3nt: TGCGCCAGCAGCCACGGACTAGCGGGAGTGGTCTCCGGGGAGCTGTTTTTT
abundance: NA
d_gene: TRBD2
j_gene: TRBJ2-2
v_gene: TRBV4-1

CDR3aa: CASSQDLAADTQYF
CDR3nt: TGCGCCAGCAGCCAAGATCTAGCGGCAGATACGCAGTATTTT
abundance: NA
d_gene: TRBD2
j_gene: TRBJ2-3
v_gene: TRBV4-3

CDR3aa: CASSYSGQGGNEQFF
CDR3nt: TGTGCCAGCAGTTACTCGGGGCAGGGGGGCAATGAGCAGTTCTTC
abundance: once
d_gene: NA
j_gene: TRBJ2-1
v_gene: TRBV6-5

CDR3aa: CASSPALNTEAFF
CDR3nt: TGTGCCAGCTCCCCCGCGCTTAACACTGAAGCTTTCTTT
abundance: once
d_gene: NA
j_gene: TRBJ1-1
v_gene: TRBV18